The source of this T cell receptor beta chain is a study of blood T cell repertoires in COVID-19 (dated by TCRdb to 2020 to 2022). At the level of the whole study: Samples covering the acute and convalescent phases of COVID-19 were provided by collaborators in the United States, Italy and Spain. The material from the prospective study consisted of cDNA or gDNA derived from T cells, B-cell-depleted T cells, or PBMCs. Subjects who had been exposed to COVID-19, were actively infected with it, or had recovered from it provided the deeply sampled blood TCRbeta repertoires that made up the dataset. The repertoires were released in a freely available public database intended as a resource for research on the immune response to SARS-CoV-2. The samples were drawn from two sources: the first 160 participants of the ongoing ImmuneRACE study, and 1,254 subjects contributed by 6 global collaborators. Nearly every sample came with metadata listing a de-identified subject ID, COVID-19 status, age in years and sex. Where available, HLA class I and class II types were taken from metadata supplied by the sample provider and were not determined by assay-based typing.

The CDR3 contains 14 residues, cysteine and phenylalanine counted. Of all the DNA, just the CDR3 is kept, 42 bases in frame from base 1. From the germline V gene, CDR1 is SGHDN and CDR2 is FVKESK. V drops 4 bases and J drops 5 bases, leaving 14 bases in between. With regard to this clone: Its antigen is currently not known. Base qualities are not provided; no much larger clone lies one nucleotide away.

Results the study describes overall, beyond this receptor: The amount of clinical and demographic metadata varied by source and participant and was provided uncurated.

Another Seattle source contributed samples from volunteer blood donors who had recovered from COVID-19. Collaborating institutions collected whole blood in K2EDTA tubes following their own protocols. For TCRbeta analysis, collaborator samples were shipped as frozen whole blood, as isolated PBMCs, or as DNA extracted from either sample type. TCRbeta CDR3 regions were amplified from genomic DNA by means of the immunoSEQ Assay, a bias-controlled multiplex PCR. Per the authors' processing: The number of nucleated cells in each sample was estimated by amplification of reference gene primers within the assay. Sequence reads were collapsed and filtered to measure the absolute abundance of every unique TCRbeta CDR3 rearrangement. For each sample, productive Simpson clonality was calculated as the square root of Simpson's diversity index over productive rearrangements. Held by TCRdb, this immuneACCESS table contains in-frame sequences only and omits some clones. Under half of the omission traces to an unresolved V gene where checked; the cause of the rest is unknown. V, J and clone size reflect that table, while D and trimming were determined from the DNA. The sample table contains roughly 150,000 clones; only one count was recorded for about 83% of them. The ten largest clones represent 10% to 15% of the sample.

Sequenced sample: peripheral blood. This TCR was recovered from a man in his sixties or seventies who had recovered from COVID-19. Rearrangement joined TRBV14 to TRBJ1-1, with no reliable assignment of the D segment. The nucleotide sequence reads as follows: TGTGCCAGCAGCCCCCGACCTGCGGGGACTGAAGCTTTCTTT. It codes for CASSPRPAGTEAFF.